This T cell receptor (beta chain) was sequenced in a study of blood T cells in healthy people across ages. It was with a sample-barcoded 5' primer and a J-beta primer mix that a second PCR of roughly 7 to 11 cycles was run. TCRdb independently ran MiXCR on the 5' RACE reads; one entry per CDR3 protein. The data show hundreds of thousands of distinct CDR3 sequences, 45% to 60% seen once. Regarding this clonotype: Its antigen remains unidentified.

The CDR3 spans 13 residues. V gave up 6 bases and J gave up 6 bases, with 15 bases separating them. Study-level points and caveats: Among T cells, TCR beta diversity per million cells dropped roughly linearly as age rose.

The chain carries TRBV12-3 or TRBV12-4 and TRBJ2-7; the D is unclear. This receptor was identified in a woman of 80 years or more in good health. Material: blood. The CDR3 protein is CASSIRSVGEQYF. CDR3 coding DNA: TGTGCCAGCAGCATACGATCCGTGGGCGAGCAGTACTTC.